In this sample, the clone carrying this T cell receptor beta chain turned up a few times. Its antigen is unknown. This CDR3 contains 14 residues. The data stem from a study of CD8 T cells in ankylosing spondylitis. Preparation of TCR beta libraries was done by quantitative 5'-RACE with molecular barcodes. TCRdb re-analysed the 5' RACE reads in MiXCR, keeping a single row per CDR3 protein. The sample records under 250,000 distinct CDR3 sequences, roughly a third being singletons. Notes on the study in general: A motif of 7 to 9 highly homologous TCR beta variants was seen as apparently characteristic of ankylosing spondylitis blood.

The rearrangement uses TRBV21-1 and TRBJ2-4; the table's D call, TRBD2, was not checked against the DNA. TRBV21-1 is an annotated pseudogene. Sequenced sample: blood, either unsorted or a sorted T cell fraction (not recorded which). The receptor comes from a male donor with ankylosing spondylitis or in good health (not recorded which). The CDR3 DNA sequence: TGTGCCAGCACTAGCGGGGAGACCAAAAACATTCAGTACTTC. The encoded protein is CASTSGETKNIQYF.